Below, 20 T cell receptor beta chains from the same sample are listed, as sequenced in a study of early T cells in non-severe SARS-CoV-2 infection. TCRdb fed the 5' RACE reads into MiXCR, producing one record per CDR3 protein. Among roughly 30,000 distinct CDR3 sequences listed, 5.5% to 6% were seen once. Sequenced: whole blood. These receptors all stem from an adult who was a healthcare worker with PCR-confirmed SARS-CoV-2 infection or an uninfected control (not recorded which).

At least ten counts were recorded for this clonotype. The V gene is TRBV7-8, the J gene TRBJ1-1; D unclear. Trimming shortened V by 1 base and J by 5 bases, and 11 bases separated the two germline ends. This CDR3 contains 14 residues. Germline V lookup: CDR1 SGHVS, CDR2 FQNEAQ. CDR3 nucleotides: TGTGCCAGCAGCTTAGACTTTCTGTTGACTGAAGCTTTCTTT. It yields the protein CASSLDFLLTEAFF.

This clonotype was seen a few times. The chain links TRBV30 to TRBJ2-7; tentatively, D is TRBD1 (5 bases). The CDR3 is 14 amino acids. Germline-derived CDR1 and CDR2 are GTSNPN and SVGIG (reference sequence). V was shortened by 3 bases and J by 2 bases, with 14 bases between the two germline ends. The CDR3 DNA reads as TGTGCCTGGAGCACAGGATTGGGGCCCTACGAGCAGTACTTC. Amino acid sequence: CAWSTGLGPYEQYF. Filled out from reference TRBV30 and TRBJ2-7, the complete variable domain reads SQTIHQWPATLVQPVGSPLSLECTVEGTSNPNLYWYRQAAGRGLQLLFYSVGIGQISSEVPQNLSASRPQDRQFILSSKKLLLSDSGFYLCAWSTGLGPYEQYFGPGTRLTVT.

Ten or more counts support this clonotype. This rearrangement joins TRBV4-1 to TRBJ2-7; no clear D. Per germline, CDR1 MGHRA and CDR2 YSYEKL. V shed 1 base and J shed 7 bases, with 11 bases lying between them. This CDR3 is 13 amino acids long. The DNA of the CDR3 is TGCGCCAGCAGCCAAGGACTGGTGGGGGAGCAGTACTTC. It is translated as CASSQGLVGEQYF.

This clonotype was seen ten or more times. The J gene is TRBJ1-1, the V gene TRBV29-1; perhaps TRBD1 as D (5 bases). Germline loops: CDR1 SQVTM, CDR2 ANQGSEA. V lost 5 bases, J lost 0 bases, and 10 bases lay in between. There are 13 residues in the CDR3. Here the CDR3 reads CSVKGRLNTEAFF. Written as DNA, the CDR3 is TGCAGCGTTAAGGGGAGGTTGAACACTGAAGCTTTCTTT.

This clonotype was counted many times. This CDR3 is CASSLRQTHEKLFF. The CDR3 nucleotides are TGTGCCAGCAGTCTCCGACAGACCCATGAAAAACTGTTTTTT. The V gene is TRBV27, the J gene TRBJ1-4; TRBD1 might be the D (5 bases). Germline V gene sequence: CDR1 MNHEY, CDR2 SMNVEV (reference sequence). With 5 bases removed from V and 6 bases from J, the gap between germline ends came to 13 bases. CDR3 length equals 14 residues.

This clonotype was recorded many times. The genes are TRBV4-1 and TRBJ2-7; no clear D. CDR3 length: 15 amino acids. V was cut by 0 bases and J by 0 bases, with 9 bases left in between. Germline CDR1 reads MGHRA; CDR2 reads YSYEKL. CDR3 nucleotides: TGCGCCAGCAGCCAAGATGATAGTAGCTCCTACGAGCAGTACTTC. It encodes CASSQDDSSSYEQYF.

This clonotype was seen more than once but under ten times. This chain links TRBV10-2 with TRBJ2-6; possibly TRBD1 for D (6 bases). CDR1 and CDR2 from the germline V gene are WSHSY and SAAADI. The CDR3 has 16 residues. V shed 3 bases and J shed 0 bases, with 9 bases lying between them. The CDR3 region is CASSDRGSSGANVLTF. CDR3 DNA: TGCGCCAGCAGTGATAGGGGGTCCTCTGGGGCCAACGTCCTGACTTTC.

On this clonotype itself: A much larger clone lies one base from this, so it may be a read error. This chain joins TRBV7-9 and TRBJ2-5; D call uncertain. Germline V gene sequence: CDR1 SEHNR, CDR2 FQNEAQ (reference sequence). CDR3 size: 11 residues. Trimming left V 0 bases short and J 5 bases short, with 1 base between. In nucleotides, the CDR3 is TGTGCCAGCAGCTTAGCGGAGACCCAGTACTTC. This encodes CASSLAETQYF.

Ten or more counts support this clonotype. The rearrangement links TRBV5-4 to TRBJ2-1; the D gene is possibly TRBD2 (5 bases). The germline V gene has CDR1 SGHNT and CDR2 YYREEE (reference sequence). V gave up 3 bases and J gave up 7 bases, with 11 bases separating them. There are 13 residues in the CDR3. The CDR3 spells CASSYLSGNEQFF. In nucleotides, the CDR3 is TGTGCCAGCAGCTACCTTTCGGGGAATGAGCAGTTCTTC.

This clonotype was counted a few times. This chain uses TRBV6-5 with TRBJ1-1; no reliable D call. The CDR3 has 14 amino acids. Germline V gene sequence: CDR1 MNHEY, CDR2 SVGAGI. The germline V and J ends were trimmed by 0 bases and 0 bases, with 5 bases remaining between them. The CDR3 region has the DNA TGTGCCAGCAGTTACTCTGGCCTGAACACTGAAGCTTTCTTT. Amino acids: CASSYSGLNTEAFF.

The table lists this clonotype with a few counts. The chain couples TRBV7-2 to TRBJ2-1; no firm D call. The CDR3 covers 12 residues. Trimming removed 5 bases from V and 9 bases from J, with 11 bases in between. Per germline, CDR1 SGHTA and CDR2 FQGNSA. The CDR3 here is CASSPSNFEQFF. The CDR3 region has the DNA TGTGCCAGCAGCCCCTCCAACTTTGAGCAGTTCTTC.

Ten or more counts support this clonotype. Written as DNA, the CDR3 is TGTGCCAGCAGTCCCTCTTACACCGGGGAGCTGTTTTTT. Its translation is CASSPSYTGELFF. The rearrangement uses TRBV5-4 and TRBJ2-2; D not certain. The CDR3 is 13 residues long. The ends were cut back, 5 bases at V and 3 bases at J, with 8 bases in the middle. The germline V gene has CDR1 SGHNT and CDR2 YYREEE (reference sequence). The whole variable domain, filled in from reference TRBV5-4 and TRBJ2-2, reads ETGVTQSPTHLIKTRGQQVTLRCSSQSGHNTVSWYQQALGQGPQFIFQYYREEENGRGNFPPRFSGLQFPNYSSELNVNALELDDSALYLCASSPSYTGELFFGEGSRLTVL.

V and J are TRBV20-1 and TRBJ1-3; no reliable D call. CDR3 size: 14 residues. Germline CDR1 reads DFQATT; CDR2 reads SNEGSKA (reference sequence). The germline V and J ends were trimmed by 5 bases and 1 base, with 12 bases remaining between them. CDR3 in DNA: TGCAGTGCTGGGATAGGATATTCTGGAAACACCATATATTTT. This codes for CSAGIGYSGNTIYF.

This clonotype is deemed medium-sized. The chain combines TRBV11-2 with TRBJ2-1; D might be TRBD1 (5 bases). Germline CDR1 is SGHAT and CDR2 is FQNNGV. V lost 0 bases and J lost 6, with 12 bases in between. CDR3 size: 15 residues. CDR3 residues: CASSLEGQLGNEQFF. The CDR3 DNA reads TGTGCCAGCAGCTTAGAGGGGCAGTTGGGCAATGAGCAGTTCTTC.

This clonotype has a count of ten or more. The CDR3 bases are TGTGCCAGCAGCGTAGGAGCCAACTCCTACAATGAGCAGTTCTTC. Translating it yields CASSVGANSYNEQFF. This chain joins TRBV9 and TRBJ2-1; no reliable D call. V was cut by 0 bases and J by 0 bases, with 7 bases left in between. Germline-derived CDR1 and CDR2 are SGDLS and YYNGEE. This CDR3 is built from 15 residues.

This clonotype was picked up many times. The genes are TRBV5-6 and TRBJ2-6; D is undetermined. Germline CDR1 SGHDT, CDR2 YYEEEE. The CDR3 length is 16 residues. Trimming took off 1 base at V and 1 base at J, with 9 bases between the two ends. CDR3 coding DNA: TGTGCCAGCAGCTTGTATGTACCTTCTGGGGCCAACGTCCTGACTTTC. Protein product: CASSLYVPSGANVLTF.

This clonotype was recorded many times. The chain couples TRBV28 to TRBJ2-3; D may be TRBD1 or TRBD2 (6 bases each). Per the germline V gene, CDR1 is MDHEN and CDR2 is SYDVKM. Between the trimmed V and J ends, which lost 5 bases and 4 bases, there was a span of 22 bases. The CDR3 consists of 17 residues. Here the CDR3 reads CASSLAGGGRRADTQYF. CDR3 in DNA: TGTGCCAGCAGTCTAGCAGGAGGGGGGAGGAGGGCAGATACGCAGTATTTT.

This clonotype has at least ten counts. DNA of the CDR3: TGTGCCAGCAGTTTAATCTCGAACGAGCAGTACTTC. This encodes CASSLISNEQYF. This chain links TRBV12-3 or TRBV12-4 with TRBJ2-7; D remains ambiguous. Trimming cost V 2 bases and J 5 bases, with 7 bases left between them. CDR3 length: 12 residues.

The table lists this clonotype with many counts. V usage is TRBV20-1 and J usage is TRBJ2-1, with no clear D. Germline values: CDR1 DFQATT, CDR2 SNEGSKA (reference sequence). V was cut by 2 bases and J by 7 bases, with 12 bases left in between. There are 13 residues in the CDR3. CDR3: CSARTPQWNEQFF. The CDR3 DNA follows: TGCAGTGCTAGAACCCCCCAGTGGAATGAGCAGTTCTTC.

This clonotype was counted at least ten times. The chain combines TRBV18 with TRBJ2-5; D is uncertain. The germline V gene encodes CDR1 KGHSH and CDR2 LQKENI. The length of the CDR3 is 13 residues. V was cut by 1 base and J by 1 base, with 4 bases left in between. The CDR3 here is CASSPQGQETQYF. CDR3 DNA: TGTGCCAGCTCACCACAGGGCCAAGAGACCCAGTACTTC. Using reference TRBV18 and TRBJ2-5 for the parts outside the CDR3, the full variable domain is NAGVMQNPRHLVRRRGQEARLRCSPMKGHSHVYWYRQLPEEGLKFMVYLQKENIIDESGMPKERFSAEFPKEGPSILRIQQVVRGDSAAYFCASSPQGQETQYFGPGTRLLVL.